Reported below is one T cell receptor beta chain. This receptor's antigen is unknown. Nothing much larger sits one base from this clone, and base qualities are not available. The trim is 5 bases for V and 0 bases for J, with a gap of 14 bases between the germline ends. The germline V gene provides CDR1 SGHVS and CDR2 FQNEAQ. The CDR3 measures 16 amino acids from cysteine to phenylalanine. Just the 48-base CDR3 DNA is kept, in frame starting at base 1. The CDR3 regions of human TCRbeta chains were subjected to immunosequencing. Under the source paper's analysis protocol: TCRs in the repertoires were matched against a reference library of SARS-CoV-2-specific TCRs that had been generated with the MIRA antigen-specificity platform. Breadth was defined as the fraction of unique TCRs that were SARS-CoV-2-associated. Depth was defined as the fraction of total T cells that were SARS-CoV-2-associated. Using the MIRA data, every spike-specific TCR was mapped to the spike region that the TCR reacted to and assigned to either a CD4 or a CD8 class. Log10-transformed breadth and depth values were compared by one-way ANOVA with Sidak's multiple comparisons tests. TCRdb took this table from immuneACCESS and kept in-frame rearrangements with V and J called. Such tables lack part of the clones; where checked against another copy, unresolved V genes explain under half of the gap, and the rest is unexplained. That table is the source of V, J and clone size, and D and trimming were worked out from the DNA. A total of 200,000 or so clones appear in this sample, approximately 91% of them only once. 0.99% of the sample goes to the ten largest clones.

Sample time point, as interpreted from the label and publication: baseline before first vaccination. Vaccinee samples came from UK trials COV001 and COV002, including a single-blind randomized controlled phase 2/3 trial of AZD1222 (ChAdOx1 nCoV-19) in healthy adults. For TCRbeta chain sequencing, PBMC samples from trial participants were taken at day 0 and at day 28 after the second dose. The data originate from a study of T cell responses to AZD1222 COVID-19 vaccine (dated by TCRdb to about 2021). Regarding the study in general: AZD1222 recipients given second doses at about 4 weeks or at about 12 weeks were pooled, since spike-specific TCR depth and breadth were not found to differ between the two schedules. Trial participants were enrolled by age into subgroups of 18-55, 56-69 and 70-plus years, and roughly 160, 29 and 62 TCR-sequenced participants, respectively, were included in these subgroups. TCR sequencing was performed for roughly 250 trial participants, of whom 207 were given two doses of AZD1222 and some 26 were given two doses of MenACWY control vaccine.

General study outcomes and caveats: Conclusions about previously exposed vaccinees are limited because only a handful of AZD1222 recipients were SARS-CoV-2 seropositive at baseline. No day 14 peak-response samples were available, so repertoires were characterized only after the peak T cell response. Spike-specific TCR breadth and depth rose significantly after two AZD1222 doses compared with day 0 and with MenACWY recipients. Most participants were white British and females outnumbered males, and the authors suggested that clonal diversity may have been underestimated. The 56-69-year group was small, and its depth increase did not reach significance, likely because of low power. Vaccine-associated CD4 TCRs spanned the whole spike protein, with dominant responses in regions 160-218 and 743-854. Reportedly, almost half of the unique spike-specific TCRs recognized epitopes lying outside the regions that are mutated in the B.1.351 and B.1.1.7 variants.

Here the chain combines TRBV7-8 and TRBJ1-5; the D gene is possibly TRBD1, with 6 bases matching. This sequence originates from an adult in good health. Material: peripheral blood, obtained on day 0 of AZD1222 vaccination. The sequence in DNA is TGTGCCAGCAGCCCCCACAGGGCCTATAGCAATCAGCCCCAGCATTTT. Its protein product is CASSPHRAYSNQPQHF.